The 29 T cell receptor beta chains given below trace back to one sample, sequenced in a study of graft-versus-host responses after intestinal transplantation. Only in-frame clones appear in the TCRdb table, and some are missing; sequencing was by immunoSEQ multiplex PCR. In the table there are 45,000 to 60,000 clones, 85% to 95% of which are singletons. What these receptors recognize is not known. The sequenced sample was unstimulated CD8+ T cells sorted from spleen or lymph node cells, obtained before transplant. The receptors come from a human donor who was the organ donor for an intestinal transplant.

This chain uses TRBV4-1 with TRBJ1-3, with a possible D match to TRBD1 (5 bases). The CDR3 consists of 15 residues. Trimming cost V 0 bases and J 2 bases, with 8 bases left between them. The germline V gene has CDR1 MGHRA and CDR2 YSYEKL. The CDR3: CASSQETGPGNTIYF. CDR3 in DNA: TGCGCCAGCAGCCAAGAAACGGGGCCTGGAAACACCATATATTTT.

The chain couples TRBV5-8 to TRBJ1-5; D possibly corresponds to TRBD1 (5 bases). Per the germline V gene, CDR1 is SGHTS and CDR2 is YDEGEE. This CDR3 contains 16 residues. Trimming shortened V by 0 bases and J by 10 bases, and 20 bases separated the two germline ends. The DNA for the CDR3 is TGTGCCAGCAGCTTGGGGGTGACGGGGGGACCGTTTCCCCAGCATTTT. It specifies CASSLGVTGGPFPQHF.

CDR3 in amino acids: CASSVKHYYGYTF. The CDR3 nucleotides are TGTGCCAGCAGCGTAAAACACTACTATGGCTACACCTTC. The chain links TRBV6-1 to TRBJ1-2; D is unresolved. The CDR3 contains 13 residues. Germline lookup yields CDR1 MNHNS and CDR2 SASEGT. V shed 6 bases and J shed 3 bases, with 11 bases lying between them.

The chain carries TRBV4-2 and TRBJ1-3; maybe TRBD1 (5 bases). The V and J ends lost 4 bases and 8 bases respectively, with 15 bases between them. The germline CDR1 and CDR2 sequences are LGHNA and YNFKEQ. The CDR3 consists of 14 residues. CDR3 DNA sequence: TGTGCCAGCAGCCCCGGGACTGATACGGACACCATATATTTT. Translating gives CASSPGTDTDTIYF.

The V gene is TRBV19, the J gene TRBJ1-2; no clear D gene. The CDR3 has 16 residues. Looked up from germline, CDR1 is LNHDA and CDR2 is SQIVND (reference sequence). V was trimmed by 0 bases and J by 2 bases, leaving 13 bases between them. The CDR3 region has the DNA TGTGCCAGTAGTATAGATTACGGGGTGAAGAACTATGGCTACACCTTC. It specifies CASSIDYGVKNYGYTF.

This chain links TRBV4-1 with TRBJ2-2, with D maybe TRBD2 (5 bases). The germline CDR1 and CDR2 sequences are MGHRA and YSYEKL. Trimming took off 3 bases at V and 0 bases at J, with 8 bases between the two ends. This CDR3 is built from 15 residues. The chain's CDR3 is CASSQSSPNTGELFF. The CDR3 nucleotides read TGCGCCAGCAGCCAGTCTAGCCCGAACACCGGGGAGCTGTTTTTT.

The chain uses TRBV5-4 and TRBJ1-1, with 9 bases that match TRBD1. V lost 5 bases, J lost 5 bases, and 7 bases stayed unmatched. The CDR3 extends over 14 amino acids. Germline V CDR1 and CDR2: SGHNT, YYREEE (reference sequence). Here the CDR3 reads CASRGTGGETEAFF. In DNA, the CDR3 is TGTGCCAGCAGGGGCACAGGGGGCGAAACTGAAGCTTTCTTT.

This clone was seen a single time. The chain joins TRBV7-9 to TRBJ2-6; D unresolved. V shed 3 bases and J shed 3 bases, with 12 bases lying between them. The CDR3 is made up of 16 amino acids. Looked up from germline, CDR1 is SEHNR and CDR2 is FQNEAQ (reference sequence). CDR3 coding DNA: TGTGCCAGCAGCTTTGGACCGACTGATGGGGCCAACGTCCTGACTTTC. Amino acids: CASSFGPTDGANVLTF.

The genes are TRBV6-5 and TRBJ2-1; TRBD2 agrees at 15 bases. J lost 8 bases, V lost 9 bases, and 8 bases had no gene match. CDR3 length equals 15 residues. Looked up from germline, CDR1 is MNHEY and CDR2 is SVGAGI. The CDR3 protein is CASTGLAGGRDEQFF. The CDR3 region has the DNA TGTGCCAGTACGGGACTAGCGGGGGGCAGGGATGAGCAGTTCTTC.

This clone was seen once. The rearrangement links TRBV6-5 to TRBJ2-3; D is uncertain. The CDR3 loop spans 15 amino acids. Trimming took 2 bases from V and 4 from J, leaving 13 bases between them. From germline, CDR1 is MNHEY and CDR2 SVGAGI. CDR3 sequence (DNA): TGTGCCAGCAGTTACAACCTACCTGGGCCAGATACGCAGTATTTT. Translated, it gives CASSYNLPGPDTQYF.

This chain links TRBV6-1 with TRBJ2-1; 8 nucleotides line up with TRBD1. The CDR3 contains 17 residues. CDR1 MNHNS and CDR2 SASEGT come from the germline V gene. Unmatched junction bases numbered 6, after V lost 2 bases and J lost 0 bases. The CDR3 reads CASSEQAGGISYNEQFF. For the CDR3, the DNA is TGTGCCAGCAGTGAACAGGCAGGGGGCATCTCCTACAATGAGCAGTTCTTC.

The chain carries TRBV6-5 and TRBJ2-3; D assignment may be TRBD1 or TRBD2 (5 bases each). This CDR3 spans 14 amino acids. V lost 7 bases to trimming and J lost 2 bases, with 13 bases between them. CDR1 MNHEY and CDR2 SVGAGI come from the germline V gene. The CDR3 region is CASTPGPYTDTQYF. For the CDR3, the DNA is TGTGCCAGCACCCCGGGGCCATACACAGATACGCAGTATTTT.

The chain uses TRBV13 and TRBJ1-2; 10 bases are a match to TRBD1. V lost 4 bases to trimming and J lost 0 bases; unmatched junction nucleotides: 11. The CDR3 runs 18 residues. Germline CDR1 is PRHDT and CDR2 is FYEKMQ (reference sequence). CDR3 region: CASSSNDPGQGSNYGYTF. CDR3 bases: TGTGCCAGCAGCTCCAACGACCCGGGACAGGGGTCTAACTATGGCTACACCTTC.

This clone was seen a single time. The chain is built from TRBV27 and TRBJ2-2, with 11 bases fitting TRBD2. This CDR3 is 16 amino acids long. Per the germline V gene, CDR1 is MNHEY and CDR2 is SMNVEV (reference sequence). The ends lost 3 bases at V and 3 bases at J; junction bases unmatched: 3. The CDR3 DNA is TGTGCCAGCAGTTTTCTAGCGGGGGGTGACACCGGGGAGCTGTTTTTT. The encoded protein is CASSFLAGGDTGELFF.

The chain uses TRBV5-8 and TRBJ2-7, with D perhaps matching TRBD2 (5 bases). The V and J ends lost 7 bases and 0 bases respectively, with 14 bases between them. The CDR3 consists of 14 residues. CDR1 SGHTS and CDR2 YDEGEE come from the germline V gene. CDR3 protein: CASPPEGSSYEQYF. The CDR3 bases are TGTGCCAGCCCCCCTGAAGGGAGCTCCTACGAGCAGTACTTC.

The V call is TRBV7-2, the J call TRBJ1-5, with TRBD1 identical over 7 bases. The J segment lost 6 bases and the V segment lost 3 bases, leaving 5 bases of the junction unmatched. The CDR3 is 14 residues long. The germline V gene has CDR1 SGHTA and CDR2 FQGNSA. The CDR3: CASSLTGLSQPQHF. CDR3 nucleotides: TGTGCCAGCAGCTTGACAGGGCTGTCTCAGCCCCAGCATTTT.

The rearrangement joins TRBV13 to TRBJ2-1, with 7 positions matching TRBD2. Germline CDR1 is PRHDT and CDR2 is FYEKMQ (reference sequence). The ends lost 4 bases at V and 4 bases at J; junction bases unmatched: 7. CDR3 length: 15 residues. The CDR3 DNA follows: TGTGCCAGCAGCTCGCGTACTAGCGCGTACAATGAGCAGTTCTTC. It specifies CASSSRTSAYNEQFF.

This clone was observed once. V and J are TRBV19 and TRBJ1-5; D is possibly TRBD1 (6 bases). This CDR3 spans 14 amino acids. CDR1 is LNHDA, CDR2 SQIVND, per germline (reference sequence). V lost 3 bases and J lost 9, with 15 bases in between. The CDR3 protein is CASSIGTNSGPQHF. The CDR3 region has the DNA TGTGCCAGTAGTATCGGGACAAACAGTGGGCCCCAGCATTTT.

The CDR3 bases are TGTGCCAGCAGCTACGGATCTACTGGGGGAGAGACCCAGTACTTC. It yields the protein CASSYGSTGGETQYF. This chain joins TRBV6-5 and TRBJ2-5; perhaps D is TRBD1 or TRBD2 (5 bases each). Germline CDR1 and CDR2: MNHEY and SVGAGI. Trimming removed 6 bases from V and 4 bases from J, with 18 bases in between. The CDR3 runs to 15 residues.

V is TRBV30 and J is TRBJ1-5; 7 bases match TRBD1. The CDR3 contains 15 residues. From germline, CDR1 is GTSNPN and CDR2 SVGIG (reference sequence). Germline trimming cut 3 bases from V and 3 bases from J; bases unmatched to any gene: 8. The CDR3 DNA sequence: TGTGCCTGGAGCCCCCAGACAGGGATCAATCAGCCCCAGCATTTT. Amino acid sequence: CAWSPQTGINQPQHF. Supplemented by reference TRBV30 and TRBJ1-5, the full variable domain reads SQTIHQWPATLVQPVGSPLSLECTVEGTSNPNLYWYRQAAGRGLQLLFYSVGIGQISSEVPQNLSASRPQDRQFILSSKKLLLSDSGFYLCAWSPQTGINQPQHFGDGTRLSIL.

The V gene is TRBV4-2, the J gene TRBJ2-7; 12 bases are a match to TRBD2. The CDR3 is 18 amino acids. Germline CDR1 is LGHNA and CDR2 is YNFKEQ. V gave up 0 bases and J gave up 4 bases; unmatched junction bases: 10. The CDR3 region is CASSQELPGLAGGYEQYF. DNA of the CDR3: TGTGCCAGCAGCCAAGAACTCCCGGGACTAGCGGGCGGATACGAGCAGTACTTC.

The chain combines TRBV29-1 with TRBJ2-1, with 9 bases fitting TRBD1. The V segment lost 6 bases and the J segment 9 bases; nucleotides outside the gene matches: 12. Germline CDR1 is SQVTM and CDR2 is ANQGSEA. The CDR3 is 14 amino acids. CDR3 in DNA: TGCAGCGTGACAGGGGGTACGAAAGGTGGTGAGCAGTTCTTC. The encoded protein is CSVTGGTKGGEQFF.

The V gene is TRBV11-2, the J gene TRBJ2-7, with TRBD1 identical over 12 bases. Germline V gene data show CDR1 as SGHAT and CDR2 as FQNNGV. With V trimmed by 5 bases and J by 3 bases, 11 bases remained unmatched. This CDR3 comprises 17 residues. The CDR3 region is CASSTLGDRGRGYEQYF. CDR3 coding DNA: TGTGCCAGCAGCACGCTCGGGGACAGGGGGCGAGGCTACGAGCAGTACTTC.

The chain links TRBV27 to TRBJ2-7; the D gene could be TRBD1 or TRBD2 (5 bases each). Trimming took off 2 bases at V and 5 bases at J, with 7 bases between the two ends. This CDR3 contains 12 residues. CDR1 is MNHEY, CDR2 SMNVEV, per germline (reference sequence). CDR3 sequence reads: CASSLRGDEQYF. The CDR3 DNA is TGTGCCAGCAGTTTACGAGGGGACGAGCAGTACTTC.

The sample holds one count of this clone. CDR3 sequence (DNA): TGCGCCAGCAGCCAAACCGTAGCGGGGGGCTACACAGATACGCAGTATTTT. This gives the protein CASSQTVAGGYTDTQYF. This chain links TRBV4-3 with TRBJ2-3, with 10 positions matching TRBD2. From germline, CDR1 is LGHNA and CDR2 YSLEER. The CDR3 is made up of 17 amino acids. V shed 2 bases, J shed 2 bases, and the junction held 7 bases outside the gene matches.

In its sample, this clone was seen once. The rearrangement joins TRBV30 to TRBJ1-2, with D perhaps TRBD1 (5 bases). Deletions cut 0 bases from V and 8 bases from J, with 13 bases between. Germline V gene lookup returns CDR1 GTSNPN and CDR2 SVGIG (reference sequence). There are 13 residues in the CDR3. In nucleotides, the CDR3 is TGTGCCTGGAGTGTCGGTGCGGGGGACGGCTACACCTTC. Residues: CAWSVGAGDGYTF.

The chain recombines TRBV27 with TRBJ2-1, with D perhaps TRBD1 (6 bases). Looked up from germline, CDR1 is MNHEY and CDR2 is SMNVEV (reference sequence). The CDR3 sequence is 15 residues long. Trimming took off 5 bases at V and 8 bases at J, with 19 bases between the two ends. DNA for the CDR3: TGTGCCAGCAGTCACCAGGGGCCCCTCGTGGATGAGCAGTTCTTC. Its translation: CASSHQGPLVDEQFF.

The rearrangement uses TRBV28 and TRBJ2-7; D is uncertain. Germline V gene lookup returns CDR1 MDHEN and CDR2 SYDVKM. V was cut by 4 bases and J by 7 bases, with 8 bases left in between. CDR3 length: 11 residues. In nucleotides, the CDR3 is TGTGCCAGCAGTTCCCGACCTGAGCAGTACTTC. This encodes CASSSRPEQYF.

The chain is built from TRBV9 and TRBJ1-4; D is possibly TRBD1 (5 bases). The CDR3 covers 12 residues. Trimming removed 3 bases from V and 10 bases from J, with 10 bases in between. Germline values: CDR1 SGDLS, CDR2 YYNGEE. This CDR3 is CASSACTGKLFF. The CDR3 nucleotides read TGTGCCAGCAGCGCTTGCACAGGAAAACTGTTTTTT.